The sequence of this T cell receptor beta chain was determined in a study of molecular identifiers for immune sequencing clone quantification. Study findings and constraints: Among some 990,000 naive cells, as was reported, spiked Jurkat TCR RNA from one cell was detectable.

Naive CD8 T cells were picked out by sorting for CD8+CD4-CCR7+CD45RA+. The V end was cut by 4 bases, the J end by 2 bases, with 16 bases between. The CDR3 spans 16 residues. As to this clonotype: Its antigen is not known.

For bulk TCR libraries, previously described methods and listed TCR primers were used. MiXCR, run by TCRdb on the PCR reads, gives a single entry per CDR3 protein. The repertoire has 490,000 or so distinct CDR3 sequences, about 20% of them found once; the top ten carry about 0.8%. The sequencing input was naive CD8+ T cells from blood, with Jurkat cell RNA spiked in. Subset in this sample: FACS-sorted CD8+CD4-CCR7+CD45RA+ naive T cells. The origin of this receptor is a human donor in good health. Some libraries in this study had Jurkat cell RNA spiked in. The gene calls are TRBV12-3 or TRBV12-4 and TRBJ2-3; D not certain. The DNA for the CDR3 is TGTGCCAGCAGTTCTCCCTCGGCTACCTACACAGATACGCAGTATTTT. Translated, it gives CASSSPSATYTDTQYF.